This record looks at one T cell receptor (beta chain) sequence and its context. V lost 0 bases and J lost 3; bases outside the gene matches: 8. The germline gives CDR1 PRHDT, CDR2 FYEKMQ (reference sequence). The CDR3 spans 17 residues. The source of the sample is a study of T cells in tumors after PD-1 blockade. Whole-study context: Prior checkpoint blockade, systemic immunosuppressant use, or anti-cancer therapy within 4 weeks excluded patients.

Assay used: immunoSEQ multiplex PCR; TCRdb lists only in-frame clones, some missing. The sample shows 54,000 or so clones, about 80% of them seen only once. The clonotype originates from a human donor with basal cell carcinoma. This material consisted of PBMCs, taken before anti-PD-1 treatment. The genes are TRBV13 and TRBJ2-5, with 9 bases aligning to TRBD2. The CDR3: CASSLGLIAGEKETQYF. The DNA for the CDR3 is TGTGCCAGCAGCTTAGGCCTGATAGCGGGGGAGAAAGAGACCCAGTACTTC.